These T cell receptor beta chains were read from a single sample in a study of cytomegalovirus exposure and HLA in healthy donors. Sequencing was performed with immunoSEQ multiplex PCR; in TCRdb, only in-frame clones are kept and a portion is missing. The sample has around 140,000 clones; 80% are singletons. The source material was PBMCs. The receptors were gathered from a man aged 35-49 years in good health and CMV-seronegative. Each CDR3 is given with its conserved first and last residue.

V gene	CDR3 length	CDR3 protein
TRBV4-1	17	CASSQDRQGAGWLGYTF
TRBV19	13	CASSNVRGTEAFF
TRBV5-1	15	CASSTDRGSPYEQYF
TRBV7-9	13	CASSIGQSYEQYF
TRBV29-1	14	CSVEPLGQGHGYPF
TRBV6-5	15	CASRQSGGLSYEQYF
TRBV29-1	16	CSVTSDRGNLGGGLFF
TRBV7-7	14	CASSLEGTAGEQYF
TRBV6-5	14	CASRPHTDNSPLHF
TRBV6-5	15	CASRLYGGGTGELFF
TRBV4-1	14	CASSQGSGAYEQYF
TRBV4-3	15	CASSQSLLRKETQYF
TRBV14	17	CASSHPVFRGYNQPQHF
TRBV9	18	CASSVDGQGSTWGYGYTF